This T cell receptor (beta chain) was sequenced during a study of blood T cell repertoires in COVID-19. Study-wide background: Samples representing acute and convalescent COVID-19 were sourced from the United States, Italy and Spain. Sources were T cells, B-cell-depleted T cells, or PBMCs; the material itself was cDNA or gDNA.

The germline V gene has CDR1 GTSNPN and CDR2 SVGIG (reference sequence). The V and J ends lost 5 bases and 0 bases respectively, with 12 bases between them. CDR3 length equals 14 residues. Only in-frame clones appear in the TCRdb table, and some are missing; sequencing was by immunoSEQ multiplex PCR. The sample includes 250,000 to 300,000 clones, around 85% of them seen just once. The chain joins TRBV30 to TRBJ2-3; possible D gene TRBD2, 7 bases. The sequenced material came from peripheral blood. The TCR sequence derives from a woman aged 65 to 85 with acute or convalescent COVID-19. CDR3 in DNA: TGTGCCTGGGGAGAGGGGGGGAGCACAGATACGCAGTATTTT. Encoded protein: CAWGEGGSTDTQYF.